One sample yielded the 18 T cell receptor beta chains listed below, sequenced in a study of Ad26.COV2.S vaccination and SARS-CoV-2 variants. Repertoires were generated with immunoSEQ multiplex PCR, while TCRdb's copy carries only in-frame clones and drops some. The data contain about 350,000 clones, 88% of them seen just once; the ten biggest clones take up 5.5% to 7%. Documented treatment: around 19 received Ad26.COV2.S at low or high dose, single or two shots; about 5 received placebo; per-sample allocation not given. After the first vaccine or placebo injection, samples were drawn on day 63. Sample: peripheral blood, taken in a trial of Ad26.COV2.S vaccine versus placebo. Receptors originate from a person aged 18-60 years who received the Ad26.COV2.S COVID-19 vaccine or a placebo.

The chain recombines TRBV4-3 with TRBJ2-1, with 10 bases lining up with TRBD2. Germline V gene data show CDR1 as LGHNA and CDR2 as YSLEER. With 2 bases clipped from V and 10 bases from J, the junction kept 2 bases outside the gene matches. The CDR3 loop spans 13 amino acids. CDR3 nucleotide sequence: TGCGCCAGCAGCCAACTAGCGGGAGAGGAGCAGTTCTTC. Translation: CASSQLAGEEQFF.

V and J are TRBV7-8 and TRBJ2-2, with D maybe TRBD1 (6 bases). V lost 1 base to trimming and J lost 6 bases, with 12 bases between them. This CDR3 contains 15 residues. CDR1 and CDR2 from the germline V gene are SGHVS and FQNEAQ. The CDR3 coding sequence is TGTGCCAGCAGCTTAGTGGTTGGGGGCTCCGGGGAGCTGTTTTTT. It codes for CASSLVVGGSGELFF.

V and J are TRBV5-1 and TRBJ1-1, with TRBD1 as a possible D gene (5 bases). This CDR3 spans 13 amino acids. CDR1 and CDR2 from the germline V gene are SGHRS and YFSETQ. The germline V and J ends were trimmed by 7 bases and 4 bases, with 14 bases remaining between them. The CDR3 coding sequence is TGCGCCAGCGGCCGGGACTCCCTCACTGAAGCTTTCTTT. Its translation: CASGRDSLTEAFF.

The V call is TRBV3-1 (or the pseudogene TRBV3-2), the J call TRBJ1-4, with no clear D. CDR1 and CDR2 from the germline V gene are LGHDT and YNNKEL (reference sequence). The CDR3 extends over 16 amino acids. The V end was cut by 0 bases, the J end by 0 bases, with 8 bases between. CDR3 in DNA: TGTGCCAGCAGCCAAGACAGCACACCAACTAATGAAAAACTGTTTTTT. This encodes CASSQDSTPTNEKLFF.

Here the CDR3 reads CASSPPRYAEAFF. The CDR3 DNA sequence: TGTGCCAGCAGTCCTCCTCGTTACGCCGAAGCTTTCTTT. The chain has TRBV28 and TRBJ1-1; D call uncertain. The CDR3 loop spans 13 amino acids. The germline gives CDR1 MDHEN, CDR2 SYDVKM. V shed 5 bases and J shed 8 bases, with 15 bases lying between them.

This sequence joins TRBV10-2 and TRBJ2-2; unclear D gene. The CDR3 is 14 amino acids. The ends were cut back, 8 bases at V and 7 bases at J, with 17 bases in the middle. Per germline, CDR1 WSHSY and CDR2 SAAADI. CDR3 DNA sequence: TGCGCCAGCCGGACGTATGAGTTGGGCGGGGAGCTGTTTTTT. Translated, it gives CASRTYELGGELFF.

This clone has more than one count but fewer than ten. The chain employs TRBV5-5 and TRBJ2-1; D is unresolved. This CDR3 has 11 residues. The germline V gene has CDR1 SGHKS and CDR2 YYEKEE (reference sequence). Trimming took 3 bases from V and 12 from J, leaving 10 bases between them. CDR3 nucleotide sequence: TGTGCCAGCAGCTCCTCGATAGGGCAGTTCTTC. It encodes CASSSSIGQFF. Full variable domain (rest looked up from reference TRBV5-5 and TRBJ2-1): DAGVTQSPTHLIKTRGQQVTLRCSPISGHKSVSWYQQVLGQGPQFIFQYYEKEERGRGNFPDRFSARQFPNYSSELNVNALLLGDSALYLCASSSSIGQFFGPGTRLTVL.

V is TRBV4-1 and J is TRBJ2-6, with unresolved D. The CDR3 is 16 residues long. Germline values: CDR1 MGHRA, CDR2 YSYEKL. V was trimmed by 8 bases and J by 0 bases, leaving 14 bases between them. The CDR3 spells CASGARAHSGANVLTF. Here the CDR3 DNA reads TGCGCCAGCGGTGCCCGGGCACACTCTGGGGCCAACGTCCTGACTTTC.

The chain has TRBV27 and TRBJ1-2; 9 positions match TRBD1. The CDR3 is 13 residues long. Germline CDR1 reads MNHEY; CDR2 reads SMNVEV (reference sequence). Unmatched junction bases numbered 5, after V lost 5 bases and J lost 7 bases. The CDR3 here is CASSPGTGTGYTF. For the CDR3, the DNA is TGTGCCAGCAGTCCAGGGACAGGGACTGGCTACACCTTC.

The rearrangement uses TRBV7-2 and TRBJ1-6, with unresolved D. Germline CDR1 and CDR2: SGHTA and FQGNSA. The CDR3 has 12 residues. V dropped 2 bases and J dropped 9 bases, with 5 bases sitting between them. CDR3 residues: CASSLYGSPLHF. The CDR3 nucleotides are TGTGCCAGCAGCTTATACGGTTCACCCCTCCACTTT.

The chain carries TRBV7-2 and TRBJ2-7; TRBD1 aligns across 7 bases. With 5 bases clipped from V and 2 bases from J, the junction kept 9 bases outside the gene matches. CDR1 and CDR2 from the germline V gene are SGHTA and FQGNSA. The CDR3 has 15 residues. Here the CDR3 DNA reads TGTGCCAGCAGCGGACGGACAGGAGGAGCCTACGAGCAGTACTTC. Amino acids: CASSGRTGGAYEQYF.

This chain uses TRBV1 with TRBJ2-1. TRBV1 is classified as a pseudogene. This CDR3 is 18 amino acids long. CDR3 in DNA: TGCACCAGCAGCCAAGTAAGTAGGGGACCACCATCCTACAATGAGCAGTTCTTC. Its translation: CTSSQVSRGPPSYNEQFF.

V and J are TRBV5-1 and TRBJ1-1; the D is unclear. This CDR3 comprises 14 residues. Germline V gene sequence: CDR1 SGHRS, CDR2 YFSETQ. Deletions cut 4 bases from V and 0 bases from J, with 10 bases between. The CDR3 loop is CASSPLELNTEAFF. The CDR3 bases are TGCGCCAGCAGCCCCCTGGAACTGAACACTGAAGCTTTCTTT.

This chain joins TRBV5-6 and TRBJ2-7; 7 nucleotides agree with TRBD1. The V segment lost 2 bases and the J segment 6 bases; nucleotides outside the gene matches: 2. CDR3 length: 12 amino acids. The V gene's germline CDR1 is SGHDT and CDR2 YYEEEE. The CDR3 sequence is CASSFDRVEQYF. CDR3 nucleotides: TGTGCCAGCAGCTTTGACAGGGTCGAGCAGTACTTC.

V usage is TRBV19 and J usage is TRBJ2-1, with 8 nucleotides matching TRBD2. The V segment lost 6 bases and the J segment 6 bases; nucleotides outside the gene matches: 13. CDR3 length equals 16 residues. Per the germline V gene, CDR1 is LNHDA and CDR2 is SQIVND (reference sequence). In DNA form, the CDR3 reads TGTGCCAGTAGCATTAGCGGGGTACCCCCAGGCAATGAGCAGTTCTTC. Residues: CASSISGVPPGNEQFF.

This clone has a single count. The chain is built from TRBV19 and TRBJ2-5; possibly TRBD1 or TRBD2 for D (6 bases each). The length of the CDR3 is 16 residues. Germline V lookup: CDR1 LNHDA, CDR2 SQIVND (reference sequence). Between the trimmed V and J ends, which lost 0 bases and 1 base, there was a span of 12 bases. CDR3 bases: TGTGCCAGTAGTATAGATCATAAGGGGGGCCAAGAGACCCAGTACTTC. This sequence encodes CASSIDHKGGQETQYF.

This sequence joins TRBV7-2 and TRBJ1-1; 9 bases match TRBD1. With V trimmed by 4 bases and J by 8 bases, 5 bases remained unmatched. The CDR3 loop spans 13 amino acids. Per the germline V gene, CDR1 is SGHTA and CDR2 is FQGNSA. The CDR3 DNA sequence: TGTGCCAGCAGCTCGGGACAGGGTGTAGAAGCTTTCTTT. It codes for CASSSGQGVEAFF. Based on the CDR3 plus reference TRBV7-2 and TRBJ1-1, the full variable domain is GAGVSQSPSNKVTEKGKDVELRCDPISGHTALYWYRQSLGQGLEFLIYFQGNSAPDKSGLPSDRFSAERTGGSVSTLTIQRTQQEDSAVYLCASSSGQGVEAFFGQGTRLTVV.

V and J are TRBV19 and TRBJ1-2, with 9 positions matching TRBD1. Looked up from germline, CDR1 is LNHDA and CDR2 is SQIVND (reference sequence). The V gene end was trimmed by 8 bases and the J gene end by 8 bases; junction bases not matched to a gene: 15. This CDR3 spans 15 amino acids. The CDR3 loop is CASRGQGNIIGGYTF. The CDR3 DNA follows: TGTGCCAGTCGTGGACAGGGGAATATCATAGGAGGCTACACCTTC.